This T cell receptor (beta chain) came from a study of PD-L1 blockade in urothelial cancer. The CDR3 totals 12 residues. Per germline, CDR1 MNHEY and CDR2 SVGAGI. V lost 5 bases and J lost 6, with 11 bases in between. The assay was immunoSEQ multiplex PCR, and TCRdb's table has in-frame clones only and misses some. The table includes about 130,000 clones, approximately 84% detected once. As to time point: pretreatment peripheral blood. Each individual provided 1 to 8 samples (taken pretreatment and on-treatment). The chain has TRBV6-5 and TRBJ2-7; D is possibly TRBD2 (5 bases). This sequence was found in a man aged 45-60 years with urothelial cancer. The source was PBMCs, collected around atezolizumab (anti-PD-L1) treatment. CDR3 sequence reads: CASSAGLREQYF. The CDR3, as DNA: TGTGCCAGCAGTGCCGGACTCCGCGAGCAGTACTTC.